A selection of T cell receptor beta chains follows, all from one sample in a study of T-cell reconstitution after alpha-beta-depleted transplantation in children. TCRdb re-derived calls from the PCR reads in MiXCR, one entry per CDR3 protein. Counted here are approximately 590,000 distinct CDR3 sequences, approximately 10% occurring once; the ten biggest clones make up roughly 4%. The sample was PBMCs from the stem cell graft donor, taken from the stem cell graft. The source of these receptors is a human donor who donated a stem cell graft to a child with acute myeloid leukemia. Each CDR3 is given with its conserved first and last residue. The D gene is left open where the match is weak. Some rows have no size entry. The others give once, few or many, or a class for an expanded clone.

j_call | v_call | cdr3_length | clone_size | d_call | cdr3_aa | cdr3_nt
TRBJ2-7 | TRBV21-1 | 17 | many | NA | CASSKVTGGYSSYEQYF | TGTGCCAGCAGCAAAGTGACAGGAGGGTATAGCTCCTACGAGCAGTACTTC
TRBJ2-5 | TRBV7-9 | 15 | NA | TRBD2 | CASTYSETSDETQYF | TGTGCCAGCACCTACTCGGAGACTAGCGACGAGACCCAGTACTTC
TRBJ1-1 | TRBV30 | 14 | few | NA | CAWSAGGKNTEAFF | TGTGCCTGGAGTGCCGGCGGTAAGAACACTGAAGCTTTCTTT
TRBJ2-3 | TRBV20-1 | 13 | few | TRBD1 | CSASGTGADTQYF | TGCAGTGCTAGTGGGACAGGGGCAGATACGCAGTATTTT
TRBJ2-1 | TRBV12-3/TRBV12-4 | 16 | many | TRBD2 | CASSGGLAGGYNEQFF | TGTGCCAGCAGTGGGGGACTAGCGGGAGGGTACAATGAGCAGTTCTTC
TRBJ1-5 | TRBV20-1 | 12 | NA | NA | CSARGGLGPQHF | TGCAGTGCTAGGGGGGGCCTTGGACCCCAGCATTTT
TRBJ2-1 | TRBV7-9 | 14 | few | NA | CASSLTADYNEQFF | TGTGCCAGCAGCTTAACGGCAGACTACAATGAGCAGTTCTTC
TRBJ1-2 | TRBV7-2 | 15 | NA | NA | CASSLGGSSPRSYTF | TGTGCCAGCAGCTTAGGGGGTTCATCCCCCCGAAGCTACACCTTC
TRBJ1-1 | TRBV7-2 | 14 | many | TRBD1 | CASSGTGGWGEAFF | TGTGCCAGCAGCGGGACAGGGGGCTGGGGTGAAGCTTTCTTT
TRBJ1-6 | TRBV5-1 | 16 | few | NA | CASSFKARSFNSPLHF | TGCGCCAGCAGCTTCAAAGCGCGTTCGTTTAATTCACCCCTCCACTTT
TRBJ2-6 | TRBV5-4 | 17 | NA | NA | CASSLGQAFSGANVLTF | TGTGCCAGCAGCTTGGGACAAGCCTTCTCTGGGGCCAACGTCCTGACTTTC
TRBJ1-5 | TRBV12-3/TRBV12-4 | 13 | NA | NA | CASSLWPDQPQHF | TGTGCCAGCAGTTTGTGGCCCGATCAGCCCCAGCATTTT
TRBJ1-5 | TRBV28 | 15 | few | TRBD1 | CASRTGSFGNQPQHF | TGTGCCAGTAGGACAGGGAGTTTCGGCAATCAGCCCCAGCATTTT
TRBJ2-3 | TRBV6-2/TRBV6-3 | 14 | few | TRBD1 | CASSGTGLTDTQYF | TGTGCCAGCAGTGGGACAGGGCTCACAGATACGCAGTATTTT
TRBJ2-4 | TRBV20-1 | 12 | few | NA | CSVPTASNIQYF | TGCAGTGTGCCGACAGCCAGCAACATTCAGTACTTC
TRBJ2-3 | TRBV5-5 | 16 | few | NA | CASSLEVLTLGDTQYF | TGTGCCAGCAGCTTGGAGGTCCTCACCTTGGGAGATACGCAGTATTTT
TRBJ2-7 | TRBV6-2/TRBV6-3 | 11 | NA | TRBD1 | CASSRDSEQYF | TGTGCCAGCAGCCGGGACAGCGAGCAGTACTTC
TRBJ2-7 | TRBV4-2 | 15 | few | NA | CASSLILGGSYEQYF | TGTGCCAGCAGCCTCATCTTGGGGGGAAGTTACGAGCAGTACTTC
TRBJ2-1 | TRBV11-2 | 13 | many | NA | CASSFGQGNEQFF | TGTGCCAGCAGCTTCGGGCAGGGGAATGAGCAGTTCTTC
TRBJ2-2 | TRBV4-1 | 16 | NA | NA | CASSQLYPPGTGELFF | TGCGCCAGCAGCCAATTATACCCACCGGGGACCGGGGAGCTGTTTTTT
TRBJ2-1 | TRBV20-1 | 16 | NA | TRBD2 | CSASKASGRDWNEQFF | TGCAGTGCTAGTAAGGCTAGCGGGAGGGATTGGAATGAGCAGTTCTTC
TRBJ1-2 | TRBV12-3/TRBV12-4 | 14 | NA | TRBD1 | CASSRTTGGYGYTF | TGTGCCAGCAGTCGAACGACAGGGGGATATGGCTACACCTTC
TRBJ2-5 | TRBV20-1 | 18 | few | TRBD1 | CSAPEGPGGRRMQETQYF | TGCAGTGCTCCAGAAGGGCCAGGGGGACGCCGGATGCAAGAGACCCAGTACTTC
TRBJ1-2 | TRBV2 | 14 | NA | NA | CASSEQVDIYGYTF | TGTGCCAGCAGTGAACAGGTGGACATCTATGGCTACACCTTC
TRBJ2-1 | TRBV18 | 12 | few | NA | CASSPPNGEQFF | TGTGCCAGCTCACCACCAAACGGGGAGCAGTTCTTC
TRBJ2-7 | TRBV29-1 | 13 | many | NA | CSVARTEAYEQYF | TGCAGCGTTGCCCGGACGGAGGCCTACGAGCAGTACTTC
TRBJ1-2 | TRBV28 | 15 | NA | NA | CASSKGGERSYGYTF | TGTGCCAGCAGTAAAGGGGGTGAGAGGAGCTATGGCTACACCTTC
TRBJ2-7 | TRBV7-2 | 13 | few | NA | CASSLVHRIEQYF | TGTGCCAGCAGCTTAGTTCACAGGATCGAGCAGTACTTC
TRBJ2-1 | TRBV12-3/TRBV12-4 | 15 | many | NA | CASSRGQGGMNEQFF | TGTGCCAGCAGTAGGGGACAAGGAGGGATGAATGAGCAGTTCTTC
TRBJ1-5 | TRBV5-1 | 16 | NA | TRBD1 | CASSPEPTGGNQPQHF | TGCGCCAGCAGTCCCGAGCCCACAGGGGGCAATCAGCCCCAGCATTTT
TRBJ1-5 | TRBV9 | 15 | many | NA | CASSVGGQAAQPQHF | TGTGCCAGCAGCGTAGGAGGGCAGGCGGCTCAGCCCCAGCATTTT
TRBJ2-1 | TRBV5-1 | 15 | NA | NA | CASSFESSGPNEQFF | TGCGCCAGCAGCTTTGAATCCTCAGGTCCTAATGAGCAGTTCTTC
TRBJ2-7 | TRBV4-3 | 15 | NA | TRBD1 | CASSQRQGITYEQYF | TGCGCCAGCAGCCAGCGACAGGGCATTACCTACGAGCAGTACTTC
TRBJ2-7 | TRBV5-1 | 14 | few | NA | CASSTRPEEYEQYF | TGCGCCAGCAGCACCCGACCGGAGGAGTACGAGCAGTACTTC
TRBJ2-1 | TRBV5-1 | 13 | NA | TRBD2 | CASSLVAGGPLGF | TGCGCCAGCAGCCTGGTAGCGGGAGGGCCTCTCGGCTTC